The rows below give T cell receptor beta chains drawn from one sample of a study of T cells after yellow fever vaccination. TCRdb processed the 5' RACE reads anew with MiXCR; each CDR3 protein has one entry. The table has 250,000 to 300,000 distinct CDR3 sequences, approximately 10% seen once; the top ten hold about 3%. This specimen consisted of CD4+ T cells sorted from PBMCs, obtained 5 days after the yellow fever booster vaccination. These receptors were collected from a man aged 18 to 35 who received the YFV17D yellow fever vaccine. Both conserved end residues are part of each CDR3. A D gene is named only where the DNA matches it firmly. The size of a clone is reported for some rows only, either as once, few or many, or as a class for expanded clones.

>TRBJ2-2|TRBV5-4|.|few
CASSLALNTGELFF
TGTGCCAGCAGCTTGGCGTTGAACACCGGGGAGCTGTTTTTT
>TRBJ1-5|TRBV9|.|.
CASSPGWGPQPQHF
TGTGCCAGCAGTCCAGGTTGGGGTCCTCAGCCCCAGCATTTT
>TRBJ1-5|TRBV12-3/TRBV12-4|.|.
CASSFSAGEGNQPQHF
TGTGCCAGCAGTTTCTCAGCCGGGGAAGGCAATCAGCCCCAGCATTTT
>TRBJ2-3|TRBV20-1|TRBD2|few
CSATGTSGGAPDTQYF
TGCAGTGCTACCGGGACTAGCGGGGGGGCTCCGGATACGCAGTATTTT
>TRBJ2-7|TRBV19|TRBD1|few
CASRDGTGVDRPYEQYF
TGTGCCAGTAGAGACGGGACAGGGGTGGATCGGCCCTACGAGCAGTACTTC
>TRBJ2-1|TRBV29-1|TRBD1|.
CSVAGQGVSSYNEQFF
TGCAGCGTTGCCGGTCAGGGGGTCAGCTCCTACAATGAGCAGTTCTTC
>TRBJ2-6|TRBV12-3/TRBV12-4|.|many
CASSSLFSGANVLTF
TGTGCCAGCAGTTCCCTCTTCTCTGGGGCCAACGTCCTGACTTTC
>TRBJ1-3|TRBV9|.|.
CASSVGESSGNTIYF
TGTGCCAGCAGCGTAGGGGAGAGCTCTGGAAACACCATATATTTT
>TRBJ1-1|TRBV12-3/TRBV12-4|.|.
CASSFSGQAFF
TGTGCCAGCAGCTTTAGTGGGCAAGCTTTCTTT
>TRBJ1-4|TRBV12-3/TRBV12-4|.|.
CASTMGPGPGKLFF
TGTGCCAGCACCATGGGGCCAGGCCCTGGGAAACTGTTTTTT
>TRBJ2-5|TRBV3-1|TRBD2|.
CASSLRTSGQETQYF
TGTGCCAGCAGCCTACGGACTAGCGGCCAAGAGACCCAGTACTTC
>TRBJ1-4|TRBV20-1|.|.
CSALNRAGFEKLFF
TGCAGTGCTCTGAACAGGGCAGGCTTTGAAAAACTGTTTTTT
>TRBJ2-4|TRBV4-1|.|.
CASSRSTLAKNIQYF
TGCGCCAGCAGCCGATCAACTCTAGCCAAAAACATTCAGTACTTC
>TRBJ2-1|TRBV7-2|TRBD2|few
CASSLALAGGAYNEQFF
TGTGCCAGCAGCTTAGCCCTAGCGGGGGGGGCCTACAATGAGCAGTTCTTC
>TRBJ1-2|TRBV30|.|.
CAWSVLNYGYTF
TGTGCCTGGAGTGTACTTAACTATGGCTACACCTTC